The rows below give T cell receptor beta chains drawn from one sample of a study of Tregs in tolerant kidney transplant recipients. Clones were sequenced by immunoSEQ multiplex PCR, and TCRdb holds only the in-frame ones, with some missing. The sample records over 50,000 clones, around four fifths being singletons. Sequencing input: CD4+ T cells from blood. Receptors were obtained from a human donor in good health. The CDR3 runs from the conserved cysteine through the conserved F or W.

v_call cdr3_aa
TRBV7-9 CASTPGPDRGRRGYTF
TRBV6-5 CASSRQNSPLHF
TRBV6-1 CASSEMYEQYF
TRBV9 CASSMPGANVLTF
TRBV5-1 CASSLPDRPYEQYF
TRBV7-6 CASSPQTGFGNTIYF
TRBV18 CASSPWTSGSLDEQYF
TRBV5-6 CASSLWKTSGTQETQYF
TRBV4-1 CASSQFGPTEAFF
TRBV7-8 CASSFGTNTEAFF
TRBV5-1 CASKETGRYNEQFF
TRBV14 CASSQDVSGVGQYF
TRBV19 CASSPDGSDGYTF
TRBV10-2 CASSSPALAGGPYEQYF
TRBV5-1 CASTLEDGSEAFF
TRBV5-5 CASGQINQPQHF
TRBV10-3 CAISEGGLGRGRETQYF
TRBV29-1 CSVERQGANYGYTF
TRBV7-6 CASSLGTGTRQTQYF
TRBV6-6 CASLPRGGTPEATQYF
TRBV5-1 CASSPVGGLNTEAFF
TRBV29-1 CSARTGTNWGTNEQFF
TRBV9 CASSVGGRDDEKLFF
TRBV6-4 CASSPRGGWFRDGYTF
TRBV11-3 CASSSNNEQFF
TRBV7-9 CASTPTTNTGELFF
TRBV4-1 CASSLRDRSSGNTIYF